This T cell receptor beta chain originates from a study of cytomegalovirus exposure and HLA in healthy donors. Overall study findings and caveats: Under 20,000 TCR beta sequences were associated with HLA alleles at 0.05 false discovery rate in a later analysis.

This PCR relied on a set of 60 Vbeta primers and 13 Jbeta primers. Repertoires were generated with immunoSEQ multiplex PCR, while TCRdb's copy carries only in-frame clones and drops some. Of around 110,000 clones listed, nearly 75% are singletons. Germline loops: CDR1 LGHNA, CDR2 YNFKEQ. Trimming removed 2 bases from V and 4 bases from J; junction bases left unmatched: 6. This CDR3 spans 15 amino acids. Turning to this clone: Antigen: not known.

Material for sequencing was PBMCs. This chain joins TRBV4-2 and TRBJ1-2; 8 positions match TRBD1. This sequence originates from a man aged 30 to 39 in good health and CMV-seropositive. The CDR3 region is CASSQSTTGAYGYTF. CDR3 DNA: TGTGCCAGCAGCCAATCGACGACAGGGGCCTATGGCTACACCTTC.